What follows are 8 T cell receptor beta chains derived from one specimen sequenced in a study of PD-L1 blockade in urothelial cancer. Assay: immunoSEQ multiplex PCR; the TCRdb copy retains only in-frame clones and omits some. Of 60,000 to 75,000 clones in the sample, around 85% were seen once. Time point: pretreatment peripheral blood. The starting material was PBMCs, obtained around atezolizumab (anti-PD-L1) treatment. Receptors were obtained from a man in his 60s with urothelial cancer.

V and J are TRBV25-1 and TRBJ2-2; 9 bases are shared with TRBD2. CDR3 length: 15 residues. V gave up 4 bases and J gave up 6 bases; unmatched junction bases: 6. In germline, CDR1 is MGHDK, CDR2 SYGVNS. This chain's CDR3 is CASSVQRGAPGELFF. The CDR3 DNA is TGTGCCAGCAGTGTCCAGCGGGGGGCCCCCGGGGAGCTGTTTTTT.

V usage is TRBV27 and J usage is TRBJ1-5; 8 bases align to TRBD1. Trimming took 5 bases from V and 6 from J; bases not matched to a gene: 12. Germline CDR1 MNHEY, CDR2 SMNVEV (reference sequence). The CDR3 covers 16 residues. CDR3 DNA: TGTGCCAGCAGTCCACGGACAGGGCTGGTCGGTCAGCCCCAGCATTTT. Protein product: CASSPRTGLVGQPQHF.

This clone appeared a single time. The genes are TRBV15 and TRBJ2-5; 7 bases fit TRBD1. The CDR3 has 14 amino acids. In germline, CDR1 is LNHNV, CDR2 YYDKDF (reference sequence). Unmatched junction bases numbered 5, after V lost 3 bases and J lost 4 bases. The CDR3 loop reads CATSRTGQVETQYF. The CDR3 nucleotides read TGTGCCACCAGCAGGACAGGGCAAGTAGAGACCCAGTACTTC. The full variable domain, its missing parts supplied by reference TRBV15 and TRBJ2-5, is DAMVIQNPRYQVTQFGKPVTLSCSQTLNHNVMYWYQQKSSQAPKLLFHYYDKDFNNEADTPDNFQSRRPNTSFCFLDIRSPGLGDTAMYLCATSRTGQVETQYFGPGTRLLVL.

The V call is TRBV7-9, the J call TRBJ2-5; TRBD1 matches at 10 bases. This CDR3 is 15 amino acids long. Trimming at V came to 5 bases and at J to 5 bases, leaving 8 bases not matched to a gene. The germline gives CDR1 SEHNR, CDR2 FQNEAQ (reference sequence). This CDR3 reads CASSDRDRGPETQYF. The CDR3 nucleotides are TGTGCCAGCAGCGACCGGGACAGGGGACCGGAGACCCAGTACTTC.

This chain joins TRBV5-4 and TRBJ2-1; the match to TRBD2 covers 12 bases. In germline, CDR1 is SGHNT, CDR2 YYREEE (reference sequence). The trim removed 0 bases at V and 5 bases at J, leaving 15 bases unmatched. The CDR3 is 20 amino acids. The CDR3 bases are TGTGCCAGCAGCTTGGTAACTAGCGGGGGGCTCCTAGAAAAAAACAATGAGCAGTTCTTC. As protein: CASSLVTSGGLLEKNNEQFF.

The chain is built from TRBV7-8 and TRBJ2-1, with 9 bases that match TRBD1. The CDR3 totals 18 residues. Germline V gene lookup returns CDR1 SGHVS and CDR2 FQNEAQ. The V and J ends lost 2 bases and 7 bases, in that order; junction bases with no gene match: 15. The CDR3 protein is CASSLPPKGDRVYNEQFF. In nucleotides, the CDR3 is TGTGCCAGCAGCTTACCTCCTAAAGGGGACAGGGTCTATAATGAGCAGTTCTTC.

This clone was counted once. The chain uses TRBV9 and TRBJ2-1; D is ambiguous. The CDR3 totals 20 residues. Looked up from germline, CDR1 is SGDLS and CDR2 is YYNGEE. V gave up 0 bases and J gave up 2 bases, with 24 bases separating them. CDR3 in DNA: TGTGCCAGCAGCGTAGTAAGTAGTGCCGGTTCCATAAATCCCTACAATGAGCAGTTCTTC. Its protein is CASSVVSSAGSINPYNEQFF.

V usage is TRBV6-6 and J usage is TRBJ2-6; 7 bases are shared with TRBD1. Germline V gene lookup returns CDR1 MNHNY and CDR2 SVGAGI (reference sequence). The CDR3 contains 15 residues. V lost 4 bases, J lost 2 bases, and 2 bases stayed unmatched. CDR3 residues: CASSFQGAGANVLTF. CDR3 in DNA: TGTGCCAGCAGTTTTCAGGGGGCTGGGGCCAACGTCCTGACTTTC.